This passage covers 14 T cell receptor beta chains from one sample sequenced in a study of beta chain features in type 1 diabetes. Expressed TCRB transcripts were sequenced, since all the RNA that had been isolated was reverse transcribed. Repertoires were generated with immunoSEQ multiplex PCR, while TCRdb's copy carries only in-frame clones and drops some. The table shows about 370,000 clones, with roughly 16% occurring only once. The sample comprised naive CD4+ T cells from blood. These receptors were taken from a woman aged 18-29 years in good health.

The chain couples TRBV6-5 to TRBJ2-5, with D tentatively TRBD2 (7 bases). Trimming removed 5 bases at V and 3 bases at J, with 13 bases between. Germline CDR1 MNHEY, CDR2 SVGAGI. This CDR3 is 14 amino acids long. DNA of the CDR3: TGTGCCAGCAGTCCTACAGGGAGGGAAGAGACCCAGTACTTC. Residues: CASSPTGREETQYF.

The chain couples TRBV27 to TRBJ2-5, with 8 nucleotides matching TRBD2. Losses at the gene ends were 5 bases for V and 1 base for J; bases not matched to a gene: 9. Germline-derived CDR1 and CDR2 are MNHEY and SMNVEV (reference sequence). The CDR3 sequence is 16 residues long. The CDR3 sequence: CASSLHGRASQETQYF. The CDR3 nucleotides read TGTGCCAGCAGTCTCCACGGGAGGGCCTCCCAAGAGACCCAGTACTTC.

The chain recombines TRBV9 with TRBJ2-1; 9 nucleotides line up with TRBD2. CDR1 SGDLS and CDR2 YYNGEE come from the germline V gene. The J segment lost 0 bases and the V segment lost 2 bases, leaving 3 bases of the junction unmatched. This CDR3 is built from 16 residues. The CDR3 region has the DNA TGTGCCAGCAGCGTTAGCGGGGGTAGCTCCTACAATGAGCAGTTCTTC. As protein: CASSVSGGSSYNEQFF.

The chain employs TRBV30 and TRBJ1-1; TRBD1 agrees at 7 bases. From germline, CDR1 is GTSNPN and CDR2 SVGIG (reference sequence). After removal of 0 bases from V and 4 bases from J, the junction contained 5 bases not matched to a gene. CDR3 length: 14 residues. The CDR3 spells CAWSVRGPGTEAFF. DNA for the CDR3: TGTGCCTGGAGTGTGAGGGGGCCGGGCACTGAAGCTTTCTTT.

The rearrangement links TRBV13 to TRBJ2-6, with D maybe TRBD1 (6 bases). The CDR3 has 14 amino acids. Germline lookup yields CDR1 PRHDT and CDR2 FYEKMQ (reference sequence). Trimming took off 6 bases at V and 11 bases at J, with 17 bases between the two ends. CDR3 sequence: CASSSTGPWDVLTF. For the CDR3, the DNA is TGTGCCAGCAGTTCCACAGGGCCTTGGGACGTCCTGACTTTC.

The J gene is TRBJ1-5, the V gene TRBV30; D call uncertain. Germline CDR1 GTSNPN, CDR2 SVGIG (reference sequence). Trimming pared 2 bases from V and 3 bases from J, leaving 8 bases between. The CDR3 contains 13 residues. The CDR3 protein is CAWSKTANQPQHF. The DNA of the CDR3 is TGTGCCTGGAGTAAAACAGCCAATCAGCCCCAGCATTTT.

The chain employs TRBV11-2 and TRBJ2-7, with 8 nucleotides matching TRBD1. Germline V gene data show CDR1 as SGHAT and CDR2 as FQNNGV. V was clipped by 0 bases and J by 1 base; unmatched bases: 2. The CDR3 has 15 amino acids. The CDR3: CASSLEQGVSYEQYF. DNA for the CDR3: TGTGCCAGCAGCTTAGAACAGGGGGTTTCCTACGAGCAGTACTTC.

The V and J genes are TRBV4-3 and TRBJ1-1; 7 bases align to TRBD1. Trimming removed 7 bases from V and 4 bases from J; junction bases left unmatched: 6. From germline, CDR1 is LGHNA and CDR2 YSLEER. The CDR3 runs to 13 residues. CDR3 in DNA: TGCGCCAGCAATAAGGGGGCGGGCACTGAAGCTTTCTTT. Translated, it gives CASNKGAGTEAFF.

This chain joins TRBV4-1 and TRBJ2-1; the D is unclear. Per germline, CDR1 MGHRA and CDR2 YSYEKL. This CDR3 region has 15 residues. Trimming took 6 bases from V and 5 from J, leaving 17 bases between them. CDR3 residues: CASRSAATHHNEQFF. As DNA, the CDR3 is TGCGCCAGCAGGTCCGCTGCCACTCACCACAATGAGCAGTTCTTC.

V gene TRBV20-1 combines with J gene TRBJ1-1; 7 nucleotides agree with TRBD1. V gave up 4 bases and J gave up 8 bases; unmatched junction bases: 1. Germline CDR1 reads DFQATT; CDR2 reads SNEGSKA (reference sequence). The CDR3 consists of 10 residues. In DNA form, the CDR3 reads TGCAGTGCTACGGACAGGGAAGCTTTCTTT. It translates to CSATDREAFF.

The chain joins TRBV30 to TRBJ2-7; TRBD2 agrees at 9 bases. V lost 0 bases to trimming and J lost 2 bases; unmatched junction nucleotides: 8. Germline CDR1 and CDR2: GTSNPN and SVGIG (reference sequence). This CDR3 comprises 16 residues. The CDR3 reads CAWSVPATSGTYEQYF. DNA of the CDR3: TGTGCCTGGAGTGTACCAGCGACTAGCGGAACCTACGAGCAGTACTTC. Looking up the rest from reference TRBV30 and TRBJ2-7 gives the full variable domain: SQTIHQWPATLVQPVGSPLSLECTVEGTSNPNLYWYRQAAGRGLQLLFYSVGIGQISSEVPQNLSASRPQDRQFILSSKKLLLSDSGFYLCAWSVPATSGTYEQYFGPGTRLTVT.

The chain uses TRBV7-9 and TRBJ2-1; 9 nucleotides match TRBD2. Germline CDR1 reads SEHNR; CDR2 reads FQNEAQ (reference sequence). The CDR3 is made up of 17 amino acids. Trimming took 5 bases from V and 2 from J; bases not matched to a gene: 10. The CDR3: CASSPRISGSTYNEQFF. The CDR3 DNA reads as TGTGCCAGCAGCCCCCGAATTAGCGGGAGTACCTACAATGAGCAGTTCTTC.

The chain uses TRBV11-2 and TRBJ2-7; possible D gene TRBD1, 6 bases. The CDR3 is made up of 13 amino acids. The germline V gene has CDR1 SGHAT and CDR2 FQNNGV. Trimming stripped 3 bases from V and 7 bases from J, with 13 bases between. The CDR3 loop reads CASSFARGREQYF. The CDR3 region has the DNA TGTGCCAGCAGCTTCGCCAGGGGCCGTGAGCAGTACTTC.

The rearrangement uses TRBV29-1 and TRBJ2-1; 9 bases align to TRBD2. Trimming removed 6 bases from V and 5 bases from J; junction bases left unmatched: 8. The germline V gene encodes CDR1 SQVTM and CDR2 ANQGSEA. This CDR3 contains 14 residues. The chain's CDR3 is CSVLLAGLNNEQFF. DNA for the CDR3: TGCAGCGTCCTCCTAGCGGGGCTGAACAATGAGCAGTTCTTC.